The clone carrying this T cell receptor (beta chain) has just one count. What it recognizes is unknown. The data derive from a study of OX40 agonist ivuxolimab in advanced cancers. The V and J ends lost 6 bases and 5 bases respectively, with 22 bases between them. Germline CDR1 reads MNHEY; CDR2 reads SMNVEV (reference sequence). The length of the CDR3 is 16 residues. Data came from immunoSEQ multiplex PCR; TCRdb stores just in-frame clones and leaves some out. The data contain some 57,000 clones, approximately 81% of them singletons. Regarding the study as a whole: In CD8+ T cells, expanded clones were on average more numerous than in CD4+.

This TCR was sampled from an adult with an advanced solid tumor such as melanoma, head and neck, liver or kidney cancer. This rearrangement joins TRBV27 to TRBJ1-1, with D perhaps matching TRBD1 (6 bases). The sequencing used CD4+ or CD8+ T cells sorted from blood, collected in a trial of the OX40 agonist ivuxolimab. CDR3 region: CASSSNRAPWYTEAFF. The CDR3 nucleotides read TGTGCCAGCAGCTCAAACAGGGCTCCTTGGTATACTGAAGCTTTCTTT.